These 20 T cell receptor beta chains came from one sample sequenced in a study of shared clonotypes between healthy human individuals. Using immunoSEQ multiplex PCR, the repertoire was profiled, and TCRdb retains in-frame clones only, with some absent. The top ten hold 0.37% of the sample, which has about 2.5 million clones, roughly 90% seen once. The sequencing sample was made of naive CD4+ T cells from PBMCs. Subset noted: CD45RA+ positively selected. These receptor sequences come from a man between 18 and 35 years old in good health. Some clones in this sample may be carry-over from other donors' samples.

The chain carries TRBV18 and TRBJ2-7, with TRBD1 identical over 8 bases. Germline-derived CDR1 and CDR2 are KGHSH and LQKENI. The ends lost 3 bases at V and 1 base at J; junction bases unmatched: 5. This CDR3 contains 15 residues. The CDR3 nucleotides read TGTGCCAGCTCACCGCAGGGGGCAGTTTCCTACGAGCAGTACTTC. As protein: CASSPQGAVSYEQYF.

This clone was seen once. This chain joins TRBV28 and TRBJ2-1, with TRBD1 identical over 10 bases. The trim removed 5 bases at V and 5 bases at J, leaving 9 bases unmatched. CDR3 size: 16 residues. Germline V CDR1 and CDR2: MDHEN, SYDVKM. The CDR3 here is CASSGSGTGEDNEQFF. The CDR3 nucleotides are TGTGCCAGCAGTGGCTCGGGGACAGGGGAGGACAATGAGCAGTTCTTC.

This clone was seen just once. The chain joins TRBV28 to TRBJ1-5; TRBD1 might be the D (5 bases). Trimming left V 6 bases short and J 3 bases short, with 15 bases between. This CDR3 has 15 amino acids. Germline V gives CDR1 MDHEN, CDR2 SYDVKM. The CDR3 DNA is TGTGCCAGCAGCGCGCGGGACGGTTTCAATCAGCCCCAGCATTTT. As protein: CASSARDGFNQPQHF.

The chain uses TRBV5-1 and TRBJ2-5, with D perhaps TRBD1 (5 bases). CDR1 SGHRS and CDR2 YFSETQ come from the germline V gene. This CDR3 contains 15 residues. Trimming pared 0 bases from V and 9 bases from J, leaving 18 bases between. The CDR3 loop reads CASSLGLSNQGPQYF. CDR3 nucleotides: TGCGCCAGCAGCTTGGGGTTGTCTAACCAGGGTCCCCAGTACTTC.

The chain joins TRBV11-1 to TRBJ2-1; 7 bases match TRBD1. Germline V CDR1 and CDR2: SGHAT, FQDESV (reference sequence). The ends lost 5 bases at V and 7 bases at J; junction bases unmatched: 11. The CDR3 loop spans 15 amino acids. In DNA form, the CDR3 reads TGTGCCAGCAGCCAGGGACAGCCCGGTGGGAATGAGCAGTTCTTC. It encodes CASSQGQPGGNEQFF.

The chain employs TRBV10-3 and TRBJ2-7, with 9 bases identical to TRBD1. The CDR3 is made up of 12 amino acids. V was clipped by 8 bases and J by 4 bases; unmatched bases: 3. The germline CDR1 and CDR2 sequences are ENHRY and SYGVKD. Here the CDR3 DNA reads TGTGCCATCGCGGGGACAGGGTACGAGCAGTACTTC. It specifies CAIAGTGYEQYF.

This chain connects TRBV5-1 to TRBJ1-4, with 8 bases aligning to TRBD1. Trimming at V came to 5 bases and at J to 8 bases, leaving 8 bases not matched to a gene. The CDR3 spans 14 residues. Germline lookup yields CDR1 SGHRS and CDR2 YFSETQ. The DNA of the CDR3 is TGCGCCAGCAGGCGGACAGGGCAAACCGAAAAACTGTTTTTT. It yields the protein CASRRTGQTEKLFF. The variable domain in full, with the rest retrieved from reference TRBV5-1 and TRBJ1-4, is KAGVTQTPRYLIKTRGQQVTLSCSPISGHRSVSWYQQTPGQGLQFLFEYFSETQRNKGNFPGRFSGRQFSNSRSEMNVSTLELGDSALYLCASRRTGQTEKLFFGSGTQLSVL.

V and J are TRBV7-2 and TRBJ2-5, with 9 bases fitting TRBD1. The CDR3 is 17 residues long. The germline V gene has CDR1 SGHTA and CDR2 FQGNSA. V lost 0 bases and J lost 1; bases outside the gene matches: 6. The CDR3 DNA sequence: TGTGCCAGCAGCTTAGCCCGAGGGGACAGGGCCCAAGAGACCCAGTACTTC. Translation: CASSLARGDRAQETQYF.

This sequence joins TRBV7-2 and TRBJ2-1; D unclear. Germline V gene lookup returns CDR1 SGHTA and CDR2 FQGNSA. This CDR3 is built from 14 residues. Trimming removed 4 bases from V and 10 bases from J, with 17 bases in between. CDR3: CASSSPSTWWEQFF. Written as DNA, the CDR3 is TGTGCCAGCAGCTCTCCCAGCACCTGGTGGGAGCAGTTCTTC.

The gene calls are TRBV7-9 and TRBJ1-1, with D perhaps matching TRBD1 (6 bases). This CDR3 comprises 15 residues. Trimming removed 1 base at V and 9 bases at J, with 18 bases between. Looked up from germline, CDR1 is SEHNR and CDR2 is FQNEAQ (reference sequence). The CDR3 sequence is CASSLERGAVQKAFF. In DNA, the CDR3 is TGTGCCAGCAGCTTAGAGAGGGGGGCAGTTCAAAAAGCTTTCTTT.

J is TRBJ2-1 and V is TRBV27, with D possibly TRBD1 on 5 matching bases. Germline-derived CDR1 and CDR2 are MNHEY and SMNVEV (reference sequence). Trimming cost V 4 bases and J 13 bases, with 14 bases left between them. This CDR3 region has 12 residues. CDR3: CASSYRPLSQFF. CDR3 DNA sequence: TGTGCCAGCAGTTACAGGCCCCTAAGTCAGTTCTTC.

J is TRBJ2-7 and V is TRBV20-1; D is possibly TRBD1 or TRBD2 (6 bases each). CDR1 is DFQATT, CDR2 SNEGSKA, per germline (reference sequence). V was pared by 5 bases and J by 7 bases, with 12 bases between. The CDR3 extends over 11 amino acids. CDR3 nucleotides: TGCAGTGCTGAACAGGGAGGAGAGCAGTACTTC. Amino acids: CSAEQGGEQYF.

This chain connects TRBV19 to TRBJ2-7; 7 bases map to TRBD1. CDR3 length: 16 residues. Germline assignment: CDR1 LNHDA and CDR2 SQIVND (reference sequence). V was clipped by 0 bases and J by 0 bases; unmatched bases: 5. The CDR3 loop is CASSIDHQGVSYEQYF. CDR3 nucleotides: TGTGCCAGTAGTATAGATCACCAGGGGGTCTCCTACGAGCAGTACTTC.

Comments on this clone: Other nucleotide sequences in the sample specify the same CDR3. The rearrangement uses TRBV28 and TRBJ2-7; either TRBD1 or TRBD2 may supply D (5 bases each). Germline-derived CDR1 and CDR2 are MDHEN and SYDVKM. The CDR3 has 15 residues. Deletions cut 4 bases from V and 2 bases from J, with 15 bases between. The CDR3 DNA follows: TGTGCCAGCAGTTCCCCCGGGACCGCCCCCTACGAGCAGTACTTC. It translates to CASSSPGTAPYEQYF. The variable domain in full, completed from reference TRBV28 and TRBJ2-7, reads DVKVTQSSRYLVKRTGEKVFLECVQDMDHENMFWYRQDPGLGLRLIYFSYDVKMKEKGDIPEGYSVSREKKERFSLILESASTNQTSMYLCASSSPGTAPYEQYFGPGTRLTVT.

V is TRBV9 and J is TRBJ2-5; 9 bases match TRBD2. V gave up 0 bases and J gave up 5 bases; unmatched junction bases: 8. CDR1 is SGDLS, CDR2 YYNGEE, per germline. This CDR3 contains 16 residues. The CDR3 nucleotides read TGTGCCAGCAGCGTAGGGGCGGGAGGGCTCACGGAGACCCAGTACTTC. It is translated as CASSVGAGGLTETQYF.

This chain connects TRBV27 to TRBJ2-1; the match to TRBD2 covers 8 bases. Losses at the gene ends were 6 bases for V and 1 base for J; bases not matched to a gene: 5. Per germline, CDR1 MNHEY and CDR2 SMNVEV (reference sequence). CDR3 size: 15 residues. The CDR3 sequence is CASRRLAGSYNEQFF. The DNA of the CDR3 is TGTGCCAGCAGACGCTTAGCGGGATCCTACAATGAGCAGTTCTTC.

About this clone: In the same sample, other DNA sequences code for this CDR3. The chain couples TRBV28 to TRBJ2-3, with D perhaps matching TRBD1 or TRBD2 (6 bases each). Per the germline V gene, CDR1 is MDHEN and CDR2 is SYDVKM. CDR3 length equals 11 residues. Deletions cut 8 bases from V and 6 bases from J, with 9 bases between. The DNA of the CDR3 is TGTGCCAGCCGGGGGCCGGATACGCAGTATTTT. Amino acid sequence: CASRGPDTQYF.

This chain joins TRBV5-1 and TRBJ2-6; D is uncertain. The CDR3 spans 13 residues. Germline V lookup: CDR1 SGHRS, CDR2 YFSETQ. The V end was cut by 1 base, the J end by 3 bases, with 2 bases between. The CDR3 coding sequence is TGCGCCAGCAGCTTGTTTGGGGCCAACGTCCTGACTTTC. Amino acids: CASSLFGANVLTF.

J is TRBJ1-6 and V is TRBV11-1; the D is unclear. The CDR3 is 14 residues long. In germline, CDR1 is SGHAT, CDR2 FQDESV (reference sequence). The germline V and J ends were trimmed by 3 bases and 7 bases, with 10 bases remaining between them. CDR3: CASSLTLGNSPLHF. CDR3 DNA: TGTGCCAGCAGCTTGACTCTGGGAAATTCACCCCTCCACTTT.

The V gene is TRBV28, the J gene TRBJ1-2; 12 nucleotides align to TRBD1. V lost 6 bases to trimming and J lost 4 bases; unmatched junction nucleotides: 6. CDR1 is MDHEN, CDR2 SYDVKM, per germline. The CDR3 runs to 15 residues. CDR3 coding DNA: TGTGCCAGCAGCCTAGGGACAGGGGGCCCCTATGGCTACACCTTC. Encoded protein: CASSLGTGGPYGYTF.